This record concerns one TCR beta chain sequence. What it binds is unknown. The CDR3 is 13 residues long. Germline loops: CDR1 SGDLS, CDR2 YYNGEE. Deletions cut 3 bases from V and 3 bases from J, with 10 bases between. This sample is part of a study of OX40 agonist ivuxolimab in advanced cancers. At the level of the study: Hepatocellular carcinoma, melanoma, renal cell or head and neck cancer occurred in dose-escalation patients.

Study-level findings and limits: Nonresponders included some who also had low normalized T-cell clonal expansion.

Sequenced by immunoSEQ multiplex PCR; TCRdb stores in-frame clones only, minus some. The sample has tens of thousands of clones, roughly 80% seen once. This clonotype originated in an adult with an advanced solid tumor such as melanoma, head and neck, liver or kidney cancer. Sample: CD4+ or CD8+ T cells sorted from blood, taken in a trial of the OX40 agonist ivuxolimab. The chain uses TRBV9 and TRBJ2-7; unclear D gene. In DNA, the CDR3 is TGTGCCAGCAGCGCCCACCCGGACTACGAGCAGTACTTC. It is translated as CASSAHPDYEQYF.